A single sample is the source of the 4 T cell receptor beta chains below, sequenced in a study of blood T cell repertoires in COVID-19. TCRdb's copy holds only in-frame clones and misses some; the assay was immunoSEQ multiplex PCR. Here the sample spans about 38,000 clones, approximately 90% being singletons. Sequencing was performed on peripheral blood. These receptors were taken from a man in his 70s with active COVID-19.

The V call is TRBV19, the J call TRBJ2-5; 12 bases are a match to TRBD2. CDR3 length equals 14 residues. Unmatched junction bases numbered 1, after V lost 4 bases and J lost 4 bases. In germline, CDR1 is LNHDA, CDR2 SQIVND (reference sequence). The CDR3 spells CASSTGLAGETQYF. CDR3 bases: TGTGCCAGTAGTACGGGACTAGCGGGAGAGACCCAGTACTTC.

V is TRBV12-3 or TRBV12-4 and J is TRBJ2-7; D might be TRBD2 (5 bases). Trimming pared 3 bases from V and 7 bases from J, leaving 10 bases between. CDR3 size: 12 residues. CDR3 nucleotide sequence: TGTGCCAGCAGTTTCCAAACGGGGGAGCAGTACTTC. This encodes CASSFQTGEQYF.

This clone was detected only once. The rearrangement uses TRBV9 and TRBJ1-3, with 8 bases lining up with TRBD1. The CDR3 has 15 residues. Germline CDR1 SGDLS, CDR2 YYNGEE. The V gene end was trimmed by 1 base and the J gene end by 2 bases; junction bases not matched to a gene: 2. The CDR3, as DNA: TGTGCCAGCAGCGTATTGGGACAGGCTGGAAACACCATATATTTT. Its protein is CASSVLGQAGNTIYF.

CDR3 nucleotide sequence: TGTGCCAGCAGTCCGGGACAGGGGCATCGCAATCAGCCCCAGCATTTT. Translation: CASSPGQGHRNQPQHF. The chain has TRBV28 and TRBJ1-5; 10 nucleotides line up with TRBD1. J gave up 2 bases and V 5 bases, and 6 bases lay outside the gene matches. The CDR3 spans 16 residues. In germline, CDR1 is MDHEN, CDR2 SYDVKM.